These 23 T cell receptor beta chains were all obtained from the same sample, sequenced in a study of Graves' ophthalmopathy and Graves' hyperthyroidism. From RNA, the CDR3 regions of TCR beta chains were amplified and sequenced. HTBI-primed first-round RT-PCR preceded second-round multiplex PCR. TCRdb passed the multiplex PCR reads through MiXCR, listing each CDR3 protein once. This table holds around 600,000 distinct CDR3 sequences, more than 40% found once. Sequences were obtained from peripheral blood. The source of these receptors is an adult man with Graves' ophthalmopathy.

This clonotype was picked up many times. V gene TRBV5-4 combines with J gene TRBJ2-7, with D possibly being TRBD2 (5 bases). Germline values: CDR1 SGHNT, CDR2 YYREEE (reference sequence). This CDR3 has 14 amino acids. With 3 bases removed from V and 5 bases from J, the gap between germline ends came to 15 bases. The CDR3 region has the DNA TGTGCCAGCAGCTCACGGTCGGGAATCGACGAGCAGTACTTC. This codes for CASSSRSGIDEQYF.

This clonotype appeared a few times. The J gene is TRBJ2-3, the V gene TRBV2; 7 positions match TRBD1. CDR3 length: 13 residues. CDR1 is SNHLY and CDR2 is FYNNEI in the germline V gene. J was trimmed by 5 bases and V by 6 bases; bases with no gene match: 5. The DNA for the CDR3 is TGTGCCAGCAGACACGGGACAGAAGATACGCAGTATTTT. This gives the protein CASRHGTEDTQYF. The entire variable domain, with the rest obtained from reference TRBV2 and TRBJ2-3, is as follows: EPEVTQTPSHQVTQMGQEVILRCVPISNHLYFYWYRQILGQKVEFLVSFYNNEISEKSEIFDDQFSVERPDGSNFTLKIRSTKLEDSAMYFCASRHGTEDTQYFGPGTRLTVL.

The sample holds many counts of this clonotype. The chain employs TRBV6-6 and TRBJ1-1; D unclear. V was cut by 2 bases and J by 5 bases, with 9 bases left in between. CDR1 and CDR2 (germline): MNHNY, SVGAGI (reference sequence). This CDR3 is 13 amino acids long. CDR3 DNA: TGTGCCAGCAGTTACCTGGGTCAGACTGAAGCTTTCTTT. It encodes CASSYLGQTEAFF.

For this clonotype: With a much larger clone just one base away, this may be a read error. This chain links TRBV20-1 with TRBJ2-7; TRBD2 matches at 7 bases. This CDR3 contains 14 residues. Germline lookup yields CDR1 DFQATT and CDR2 SNEGSKA (reference sequence). The ends lost 1 base at V and 0 bases at J; junction bases unmatched: 3. The CDR3 protein is CSARAGLHSYEQYF. The CDR3 DNA follows: TGCAGTGCTAGAGCGGGACTACACTCCTACGAGCAGTACTTC.

In this sample, this clonotype turned up many times. This rearrangement joins TRBV29-1 to TRBJ2-7; weak D call: TRBD1 (6 bases). Per germline, CDR1 SQVTM and CDR2 ANQGSEA. The CDR3 has 13 amino acids. V shed 3 bases and J shed 5 bases, with 14 bases lying between them. CDR3: CSVDEGQPNEQYF. CDR3 DNA: TGCAGCGTTGATGAGGGACAACCAAACGAGCAGTACTTC.

This clonotype appeared once. CDR3 in DNA: TGTGCCAGTAGTTTTCCAGGGGTCGAGCAGTACTTC. It yields the protein CASSFPGVEQYF. This chain joins TRBV25-1 and TRBJ2-7, with D possibly matching TRBD1 (6 bases). Per the germline V gene, CDR1 is MGHDK and CDR2 is SYGVNS. The CDR3 sequence is 12 residues long. The V gene lost 9 bases and the J gene lost 6 bases, with 15 bases spanning the gap.

This clonotype was seen a few times. No conserved phenylalanine or tryptophan ends this CDR3, so it is likely a read error. The DNA is omitted, as the CDR3 cannot be located on it reliably, and the CDR3 follows TCRdb's listing. CDR3 residues: CAISRGTS. The chain joins TRBV10-3 to TRBJ2-7; the table names TRBD2, a call not compared with the DNA. The CDR3 length equals 8 residues, ends included. CDR1 is ENHRY, CDR2 SYGVKD, per germline.

This clonotype has ten or more counts. The chain joins TRBV2 to TRBJ2-6; D may be TRBD2 (5 bases). The CDR3 runs 17 residues. CDR1 and CDR2 from the germline V gene are SNHLY and FYNNEI. Between the trimmed V and J ends, which lost 4 bases and 2 bases, there was a span of 15 bases. CDR3 coding DNA: TGTGCCAGCAGTGGTCTGGAGGAGCACCCTGGGGCCAACGTCCTGACTTTC. It is translated as CASSGLEEHPGANVLTF.

This clonotype was seen many times. This rearrangement joins TRBV24-1 to TRBJ1-1; D unclear. The germline V gene encodes CDR1 KGHDR and CDR2 SFDVKD. With 5 bases removed from V and 5 bases from J, the gap between germline ends came to 11 bases. The CDR3 sequence is 13 residues long. CDR3 coding DNA: TGTGCCACCAGTGTGCTCTCCGGGACTGAAGCTTTCTTT. It specifies CATSVLSGTEAFF.

This clonotype was seen only a few times. The gene calls are TRBV11-2 and TRBJ2-7; TRBD2 might be the D (6 bases). V gave up 5 bases and J gave up 4 bases, with 12 bases separating them. Germline loops: CDR1 SGHAT, CDR2 FQNNGV. The CDR3 runs 13 residues. The CDR3 DNA reads as TGTGCCAGCAGCCTGGGACTGAAATACGAGCAGTACTTC. It yields the protein CASSLGLKYEQYF.

The rearrangement joins TRBV9 to TRBJ1-6, with D maybe TRBD1 (6 bases). In germline, CDR1 is SGDLS, CDR2 YYNGEE. The CDR3 loop spans 14 amino acids. Trimming stripped 0 bases from V and 6 bases from J, with 7 bases between. The CDR3 bases are TGTGCCAGCAGCGTAGGGGGGCTTAATTCACCCCTCCACTTT. Translating gives CASSVGGLNSPLHF.

The chain couples TRBV27 to TRBJ2-7, with D perhaps TRBD1 (5 bases). V was pared by 5 bases and J by 3 bases, with 11 bases between. CDR3 size: 13 residues. Germline CDR1 MNHEY, CDR2 SMNVEV (reference sequence). CDR3 sequence (DNA): TGTGCCAGCAGTATTACAGGAATCTACGAGCAGTACTTC. Translating it yields CASSITGIYEQYF.

This clonotype was found many times. The chain links TRBV25-1 to TRBJ1-1, with a tentative D call TRBD1 (6 bases). The V and J ends lost 6 bases and 3 bases respectively, with 11 bases between them. The V gene's germline CDR1 is MGHDK and CDR2 SYGVNS. The CDR3 length is 13 residues. The CDR3 bases are TGTGCCAGCAGAGGACAGACGGACACTGAAGCTTTCTTT. Amino acid sequence: CASRGQTDTEAFF.

This clonotype was seen ten or more times. The genes are TRBV2 and TRBJ1-5; D gene uncertain. CDR1 is SNHLY and CDR2 is FYNNEI in the germline V gene. V was trimmed by 3 bases and J by 2 bases, leaving 8 bases between them. The CDR3 runs 14 residues. For the CDR3, the DNA is TGTGCCAGCAGTGATGTGGGAGGCAATCAGCCCCAGCATTTT. Translating gives CASSDVGGNQPQHF. Full variable domain (outside the CDR3, taken from reference TRBV2 and TRBJ1-5): EPEVTQTPSHQVTQMGQEVILRCVPISNHLYFYWYRQILGQKVEFLVSFYNNEISEKSEIFDDQFSVERPDGSNFTLKIRSTKLEDSAMYFCASSDVGGNQPQHFGDGTRLSIL.

The V and J genes are TRBV20-1 and TRBJ2-7, with D tentatively TRBD1 (6 bases). This CDR3 comprises 14 residues. Germline CDR1 reads DFQATT; CDR2 reads SNEGSKA (reference sequence). V gave up 0 bases and J gave up 3 bases, with 12 bases separating them. CDR3 nucleotide sequence: TGCAGTGCTAGAGATCAGGGGACGCGCTACGAGCAGTACTTC. As protein: CSARDQGTRYEQYF.

The chain joins TRBV29-1 to TRBJ2-1; the D call may be TRBD1 or TRBD2 (6 bases each). The CDR3 consists of 14 residues. The V end was cut by 5 bases, the J end by 10 bases, with 21 bases between. Germline values: CDR1 SQVTM, CDR2 ANQGSEA. In DNA, the CDR3 is TGCAGCGTTCCATACGTAGGGGGGCGGCCCGAGCAGTTCTTC. Translating gives CSVPYVGGRPEQFF.

The CDR3 DNA reads as TGTGCCAGCAGCTTAGATCCCCAGGGCCCATCCCCCCTAGAGACCCAGTACTTC. Protein: CASSLDPQGPSPLETQYF. The gene calls are TRBV11-2 and TRBJ2-5; maybe TRBD1 (5 bases). CDR3 size: 18 residues. Trimming cost V 0 bases and J 4 bases, with 21 bases left between them. The germline V gene has CDR1 SGHAT and CDR2 FQNNGV.

V is TRBV25-1 and J is TRBJ1-2; 7 positions agree with TRBD1. V shed 5 bases and J 8 bases; nucleotides not matched to a gene: 11. Germline assignment: CDR1 MGHDK and CDR2 SYGVNS. The CDR3 runs to 14 residues. The CDR3 sequence: CASSSPTGRWGYTF. The CDR3 region has the DNA TGTGCCAGCAGTTCCCCGACAGGGCGCTGGGGCTACACCTTC.

This clonotype was found many times. This rearrangement joins TRBV7-9 to TRBJ2-7, with D maybe TRBD1 (6 bases). V lost 5 bases to trimming and J lost 3 bases, with 17 bases between them. CDR1 is SEHNR and CDR2 is FQNEAQ in the germline V gene (reference sequence). The CDR3 totals 15 residues. The CDR3 DNA follows: TGTGCCAGCAGCCCAGCAACAGGGTCTGTCTACGAGCAGTACTTC. This codes for CASSPATGSVYEQYF.

This sequence joins TRBV25-1 and TRBJ2-5; tentative D call: TRBD1 (7 bases). From germline, CDR1 is MGHDK and CDR2 SYGVNS. V was pared by 5 bases and J by 13 bases, with 14 bases between. This CDR3 comprises 11 residues. CDR3 amino acids: CASSSGGQLYF. The DNA for the CDR3 is TGTGCCAGCAGTTCCGGGGGACAGTTGTACTTC.

This clonotype has a single count. This sequence may be a read error, since a much larger clone differs from it by one base. The chain joins TRBV10-3 to TRBJ1-1; 12 bases fit TRBD1. The CDR3 length is 17 residues. Germline V CDR1 and CDR2: ENHRY, SYGVKD. CDR3: CVIRSAGQGASWTEAFF. Here the CDR3 DNA reads TGTGTCATCAGGTCGGCGGGACAGGGGGCTTCTTGGACTGAAGCTTTCTTT.

This rearrangement joins TRBV10-3 to TRBJ2-7; 9 bases agree with TRBD1. After removal of 3 bases from V and 5 bases from J, the junction contained 20 bases not matched to a gene. This CDR3 has 19 residues. Germline CDR1 and CDR2: ENHRY and SYGVKD. The chain's CDR3 is CAISDSKSWGRDRVNEQYF. The CDR3 DNA is TGTGCCATCAGTGATTCTAAGAGTTGGGGCCGGGACAGGGTTAACGAGCAGTACTTC.

This clonotype has ten or more counts. The J gene is TRBJ1-2, the V gene TRBV29-1, with TRBD1 matching 10 bases. Per the germline V gene, CDR1 is SQVTM and CDR2 is ANQGSEA. The V and J ends lost 5 bases and 3 bases, in that order; junction bases with no gene match: 6. The length of the CDR3 is 14 residues. CDR3: CSVSFGQGDYGYTF. For the CDR3, the DNA is TGCAGCGTTTCCTTCGGACAGGGGGACTATGGCTACACCTTC.